This T cell receptor beta chain was found in a study of tumor-infiltrating lymphocytes in localized non-small cell lung cancer. Study outcomes and limitations: Each assay used a separate piece of the same tissue. No link was found between tumor T-cell fraction and recurrence-free survival.

The CDR3 has 15 amino acids. V lost 0 bases to trimming and J lost 4 bases; unmatched junction nucleotides: 1. Germline CDR1 is MNHEY and CDR2 is SMNVEV (reference sequence). Regarding this clone: Its antigen is as yet unknown.

The data were produced by immunoSEQ multiplex PCR, yet TCRdb's version contains in-frame clones alone and is incomplete. Among 9,500 to 15,000 clones, about nine tenths were seen once, and the ten largest hold about 8.1%. The clonotype comes from a human donor with non-small cell lung cancer. The sequencing input was lung tumor tissue. The J gene is TRBJ2-7, the V gene TRBV27; 12 bases fit TRBD2. Here the CDR3 DNA reads TGTGCCAGCAGTTTATCGACTAGCGGGAGATACGAGCAGTACTTC. Translating it yields CASSLSTSGRYEQYF.